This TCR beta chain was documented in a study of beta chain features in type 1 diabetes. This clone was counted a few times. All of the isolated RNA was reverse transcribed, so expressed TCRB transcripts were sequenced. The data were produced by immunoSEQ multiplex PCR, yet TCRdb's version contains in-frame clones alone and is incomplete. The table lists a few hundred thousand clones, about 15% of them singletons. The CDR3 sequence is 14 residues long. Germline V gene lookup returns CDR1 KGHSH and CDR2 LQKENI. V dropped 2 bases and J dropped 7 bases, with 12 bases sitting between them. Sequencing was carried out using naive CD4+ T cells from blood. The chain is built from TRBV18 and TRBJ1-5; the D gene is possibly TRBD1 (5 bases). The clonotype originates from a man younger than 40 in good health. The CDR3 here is CASSPKEGNQPQHF. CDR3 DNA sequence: TGTGCCAGCTCACCAAAGGAGGGGAACCAGCCCCAGCATTTT.